These 27 T cell receptor beta chains were all obtained from the same sample, sequenced in a study of blood T cells in healthy people across ages. Using a J-beta primer mix together with a sample-barcoded 5' primer, a second PCR was run for about 7 to 12 cycles. MiXCR, run by TCRdb on the 5' RACE reads, gives a single entry per CDR3 protein. This table holds roughly 1,500,000 distinct CDR3 sequences, roughly a third found once. The sequenced material came from blood. The receptors stem from a woman aged 25 to 39 in good health.

As for this clonotype: This could be a read error, since a much larger clone is one nucleotide away. The CDR3 protein is CASNDRWNEKRFF. CDR3 bases: TGTGCCAGCAACGACCGGTGGAATGAAAAACGGTTTTTT. The chain links TRBV6-1 to TRBJ1-4; D is undetermined. Germline-derived CDR1 and CDR2 are MNHNS and SASEGT. The CDR3 contains 13 residues.

V is TRBV4-2 and J is TRBJ2-7; 9 bases line up with TRBD2. The trim removed 0 bases at V and 3 bases at J, leaving 3 bases unmatched. The CDR3 is 15 residues long. Germline assignment: CDR1 LGHNA and CDR2 YNFKEQ. DNA of the CDR3: TGTGCCAGCAGCCAAGAACCTAGCGGGGTCTACGAGCAGTACTTC. Protein sequence: CASSQEPSGVYEQYF.

This chain connects TRBV27 to TRBJ1-2; possible D gene TRBD1, 6 bases. Looked up from germline, CDR1 is MNHEY and CDR2 is SMNVEV (reference sequence). CDR3 length: 14 amino acids. V lost 5 bases to trimming and J lost 8 bases, with 18 bases between them. CDR3 amino acids: CASSLNMGAGGYTF. DNA of the CDR3: TGTGCCAGCAGTCTAAACATGGGGGCAGGAGGCTACACCTTC.

This clonotype appeared a few times. The genes are TRBV28 and TRBJ2-3; no definite D call. The V gene lost 4 bases and the J gene lost 2 bases, with 16 bases spanning the gap. Germline loops: CDR1 MDHEN, CDR2 SYDVKM. The CDR3 covers 16 residues. The CDR3 DNA is TGTGCCAGCAGTTCGGCTACTCTGCCACACACAGATACGCAGTATTTT. Amino acids: CASSSATLPHTDTQYF.

This clonotype has at least ten counts. The chain uses TRBV5-1 and TRBJ2-1; D may be TRBD2 (6 bases). The germline CDR1 and CDR2 sequences are SGHRS and YFSETQ. With 2 bases removed from V and 0 bases from J, the gap between germline ends came to 9 bases. The CDR3 consists of 15 residues. CDR3 DNA: TGCGCCAGCAGCTTCGGGCGGGACTCCTACAATGAGCAGTTCTTC. Its protein product is CASSFGRDSYNEQFF. Full variable domain (remainder filled in from reference TRBV5-1 and TRBJ2-1): KAGVTQTPRYLIKTRGQQVTLSCSPISGHRSVSWYQQTPGQGLQFLFEYFSETQRNKGNFPGRFSGRQFSNSRSEMNVSTLELGDSALYLCASSFGRDSYNEQFFGPGTRLTVL.

The chain couples TRBV6-2 or TRBV6-3 to TRBJ2-3; D gene ambiguous. Trimming took 6 bases from V and 2 from J, leaving 9 bases between them. The CDR3 length is 13 residues. Per germline, CDR1 MNHEY and CDR2 SVGEGT. The CDR3 region has the DNA TGTGCCAGCAGCACCTACCTCACAGATACGCAGTATTTT. This sequence encodes CASSTYLTDTQYF.

This clonotype showed up many times. The genes are TRBV7-2 and TRBJ2-1; 9 nucleotides align to TRBD2. The V gene end was trimmed by 1 base and the J gene end by 7 bases; junction bases not matched to a gene: 5. Germline CDR1 reads SGHTA; CDR2 reads FQGNSA. CDR3 length equals 15 residues. The CDR3 loop is CASSLGGGAWNEQFF. CDR3 in DNA: TGTGCCAGCAGCTTAGGCGGGGGGGCCTGGAATGAGCAGTTCTTC.

The chain employs TRBV9 and TRBJ2-1; 8 bases are shared with TRBD2. CDR3 length equals 16 residues. From germline, CDR1 is SGDLS and CDR2 YYNGEE. J lost 3 bases, V lost 4 bases, and 9 bases had no gene match. The CDR3 DNA follows: TGTGCCAGCAGCTCCCAAACGGGGGGGAGCTACAATGAGCAGTTCTTC. Protein product: CASSSQTGGSYNEQFF.

This clonotype was picked up many times. This chain joins TRBV7-9 and TRBJ2-7; no definite D call. The CDR3 has 12 amino acids. The V and J ends lost 2 bases and 6 bases respectively, with 8 bases between them. Germline lookup yields CDR1 SEHNR and CDR2 FQNEAQ (reference sequence). The CDR3 nucleotides read TGTGCCAGCAGCTTAAGCAACCCCGAGCAGTACTTC. This encodes CASSLSNPEQYF.

The rearrangement uses TRBV11-2 and TRBJ2-1; 14 nucleotides match TRBD2. V shed 6 bases and J 9 bases; nucleotides not matched to a gene: 16. This CDR3 comprises 18 residues. The V gene's germline CDR1 is SGHAT and CDR2 FQNNGV. The CDR3 sequence: CASSPGLAGVKGAGEQFF. The CDR3 region has the DNA TGTGCCAGCAGTCCGGGACTAGCGGGAGTGAAGGGGGCGGGTGAGCAGTTCTTC.

V and J are TRBV2 and TRBJ1-5, with D possibly matching TRBD1 (5 bases). Trimming took off 3 bases at V and 4 bases at J, with 13 bases between the two ends. CDR3 length: 15 amino acids. Looked up from germline, CDR1 is SNHLY and CDR2 is FYNNEI. This chain's CDR3 is CASSEGTSQNQPQHF. CDR3 DNA sequence: TGTGCCAGCAGTGAGGGGACCTCCCAAAATCAGCCCCAGCATTTT. The full variable domain, rest sourced from reference TRBV2 and TRBJ1-5, is EPEVTQTPSHQVTQMGQEVILRCVPISNHLYFYWYRQILGQKVEFLVSFYNNEISEKSEIFDDQFSVERPDGSNFTLKIRSTKLEDSAMYFCASSEGTSQNQPQHFGDGTRLSIL.

This clonotype was seen many times. V is TRBV29-1 and J is TRBJ2-5, with no clear D. Trimming stripped 7 bases from V and 3 bases from J, with 15 bases between. CDR3 length equals 13 residues. Germline V gene sequence: CDR1 SQVTM, CDR2 ANQGSEA. The CDR3, as DNA: TGCAGCGGGGTTGGCTCGGTGAAAGAGACCCAGTACTTC. This translates into CSGVGSVKETQYF.

This clonotype was seen a few times. The V and J genes are TRBV27 and TRBJ2-1, with D possibly matching TRBD1 (5 bases). The V end was cut by 3 bases, the J end by 9 bases, with 12 bases between. Germline V gives CDR1 MNHEY, CDR2 SMNVEV (reference sequence). The CDR3 is 13 amino acids. The CDR3 region has the DNA TGTGCCAGCAGTTTGCAGGGCCCGTTTGAGCAGTTCTTC. Protein: CASSLQGPFEQFF.

This clonotype appeared a few times. V gene TRBV12-5 combines with J gene TRBJ2-1; 7 nucleotides line up with TRBD2. Trimming removed 6 bases from V and 10 bases from J; junction bases left unmatched: 9. The CDR3 runs 13 residues. In germline, CDR1 is LGHNT, CDR2 FRNRAP. CDR3 in DNA: TGTGCTAGTGGCGCGGGAGTGGCCGGGGAGCAGTTCTTC. The encoded protein is CASGAGVAGEQFF.

The chain has TRBV5-1 and TRBJ2-5; 13 bases agree with TRBD2. Germline V gene lookup returns CDR1 SGHRS and CDR2 YFSETQ. V was clipped by 4 bases and J by 5 bases; unmatched bases: 11. The CDR3 is made up of 17 amino acids. As DNA, the CDR3 is TGCGCCAGCAGCCTAGGACTAGCGGGAGAGGGGGCGGAGACCCAGTACTTC. It is translated as CASSLGLAGEGAETQYF. The entire variable domain, with the rest obtained from reference TRBV5-1 and TRBJ2-5, is as follows: KAGVTQTPRYLIKTRGQQVTLSCSPISGHRSVSWYQQTPGQGLQFLFEYFSETQRNKGNFPGRFSGRQFSNSRSEMNVSTLELGDSALYLCASSLGLAGEGAETQYFGPGTRLLVL.

This clonotype was recorded a few times. The rearrangement uses TRBV2 and TRBJ2-3; 8 bases match TRBD2. There are 14 residues in the CDR3. J gave up 4 bases and V 9 bases, and 9 bases lay outside the gene matches. Germline CDR1 and CDR2: SNHLY and FYNNEI. The CDR3 DNA reads as TGTGCCAGTCAGACTACGGGACTAGCAGATACGCAGTATTTT. Encoded protein: CASQTTGLADTQYF. Full variable domain (missing parts from reference TRBV2 and TRBJ2-3): EPEVTQTPSHQVTQMGQEVILRCVPISNHLYFYWYRQILGQKVEFLVSFYNNEISEKSEIFDDQFSVERPDGSNFTLKIRSTKLEDSAMYFCASQTTGLADTQYFGPGTRLTVL.

This clonotype appeared a few times. The CDR3 region has the DNA TGTGCCAGCATCCGGGACAGGGGGTACAATGAGCAGTACTTC. Amino acid sequence: CASIRDRGYNEQYF. This chain joins TRBV6-2 or TRBV6-3 and TRBJ2-1, with 11 bases matching TRBD1. Gene TRBJ2-7 matches the end of the DNA better, so the J call may be wrong. Per the germline V gene, CDR1 is MNHEY and CDR2 is SVGEGT. The CDR3 runs to 14 residues.

As for this clonotype: A junction end diverges from the germline sequence, so it may reflect a read error. V and J are TRBV6-4 and TRBJ2-5, with D perhaps given as TRBD1 or TRBD2 (6 bases each). In germline, CDR1 is MRHNA, CDR2 SNTAGT. The CDR3 spans 16 residues. CDR3 region: CASGERAEGGQETQYF. The CDR3 DNA sequence: TGTGCCAGCGGTGAGAGGGCCGAGGGGGGCCAAGAGACCCAGTACTTC.

Notes on this clonotype: Given a much more abundant clone one base away, this may be a read error. V usage is TRBV12-3 or TRBV12-4 and J usage is TRBJ1-1; D is undetermined. Trimming cost V 3 bases and J 7 bases, with 6 bases left between them. The CDR3 is made up of 11 amino acids. The CDR3 DNA reads TGTGCCAGCAGTTTGAAGTATGAAGCTTTCTTT. Amino acids: CASSLKYEAFF.

This clonotype occurred many times. In DNA, the CDR3 is TGCGCCAGCAGTGAGTCAGGGGTGGGGTACTTC. This translates into CASSESGVGYF. The rearrangement uses TRBV10-2 and TRBJ2-5; perhaps TRBD1 as D (5 bases). The CDR3 sequence is 11 residues long. The V end was cut by 0 bases, the J end by 13 bases, with 9 bases between. The germline V gene encodes CDR1 WSHSY and CDR2 SAAADI.

This rearrangement joins TRBV11-2 to TRBJ2-7; 9 bases fit TRBD2. Trimming cost V 1 base and J 7 bases; bases outside gene matches: 8. The CDR3 contains 15 residues. Looked up from germline, CDR1 is SGHAT and CDR2 is FQNNGV. As DNA, the CDR3 is TGTGCCAGCAGCTTAGTGGGTAGCGGGGGTTTGGAGCAGTACTTC. It is translated as CASSLVGSGGLEQYF. Based on the CDR3 plus reference TRBV11-2 and TRBJ2-7, the full variable domain is EAGVAQSPRYKIIEKRQSVAFWCNPISGHATLYWYQQILGQGPKLLIQFQNNGVVDDSQLPKDRFSAERLKGVDSTLKIQPAKLEDSAVYLCASSLVGSGGLEQYFGPGTRLTVT.

This clonotype was counted only a few times. The chain recombines TRBV5-5 with TRBJ1-2; D is unclear. Germline values: CDR1 SGHKS, CDR2 YYEKEE (reference sequence). This CDR3 has 17 amino acids. Trimming shortened V by 2 bases and J by 3 bases, and 20 bases separated the two germline ends. Here the CDR3 reads CASSFGSRFGIDYGYTF. The CDR3 DNA reads as TGTGCCAGCAGCTTTGGGTCCAGGTTTGGCATAGACTATGGCTACACCTTC. The entire variable domain, with the rest obtained from reference TRBV5-5 and TRBJ1-2, is as follows: DAGVTQSPTHLIKTRGQQVTLRCSPISGHKSVSWYQQVLGQGPQFIFQYYEKEERGRGNFPDRFSARQFPNYSSELNVNALLLGDSALYLCASSFGSRFGIDYGYTFGSGTRLTVV.

This clonotype was observed a single time. The chain couples TRBV27 to TRBJ2-5, with TRBD1 identical over 10 bases. The CDR3 consists of 14 residues. Losses at the gene ends were 6 bases for V and 5 bases for J; bases not matched to a gene: 6. CDR1 MNHEY and CDR2 SMNVEV come from the germline V gene (reference sequence). The CDR3: CASSDRGPWETQYF. Written as DNA, the CDR3 is TGTGCCAGCAGCGACAGGGGGCCCTGGGAGACCCAGTACTTC.

This clonotype was counted between two and nine times. This chain joins TRBV6-6 and TRBJ2-1; 11 bases are a match to TRBD2. Germline V lookup: CDR1 MNHNY, CDR2 SVGAGI (reference sequence). The J segment lost 14 bases and the V segment lost 5 bases, leaving 5 bases of the junction unmatched. The CDR3 contains 12 residues. The CDR3 region is CASSPLAGGEFF. CDR3 DNA: TGTGCCAGCAGTCCGCTAGCGGGGGGTGAGTTCTTC.

The chain links TRBV25-1 to TRBJ2-7; a weak D match, TRBD1 (6 bases). Germline-derived CDR1 and CDR2 are MGHDK and SYGVNS. The V and J ends lost 4 bases and 6 bases respectively, with 13 bases between them. The CDR3 has 13 residues. CDR3 residues: CASSVTGTGEQYF. CDR3 in DNA: TGTGCCAGCAGTGTTACAGGGACCGGCGAGCAGTACTTC.

Of note for this clonotype: This may stem from a read error, because a much larger clone lies one nucleotide away. V usage is TRBV29-1 and J usage is TRBJ1-2; D is ambiguous. Per germline, CDR1 SQVTM and CDR2 ANQGSEA. The CDR3 totals 10 residues. V was shortened by 6 bases and J by 6 bases, with 8 bases between the two germline ends. CDR3 protein: CSVLDHGYTF. CDR3 bases: TGCAGCGTGTTGGACCATGGCTACACCTTC.

This clonotype was observed at least ten times. V usage is TRBV12-3 or TRBV12-4 and J usage is TRBJ2-7; maybe TRBD2 (5 bases). V lost 3 bases and J 4 bases, leaving 13 bases between the germline ends. The CDR3 is 14 amino acids. The CDR3 nucleotides are TGTGCCAGCAGTTTTGCGGGCTACAAATACGAGCAGTACTTC. Translation gives CASSFAGYKYEQYF.